What follows is one T cell receptor (beta chain) and its context. Its antigen is unidentified. The data were produced by immunoSEQ multiplex PCR, yet TCRdb's version contains in-frame clones alone and is incomplete. In the table there are approximately 100,000 clones, 70% to 90% of which are singletons. The data stem from a study of cytomegalovirus exposure and HLA in healthy donors. Looking at the study overall: The use of the same platform for the approximately 130 validation repertoires and the roughly 730 first-cohort repertoires was reported by a later analysis.

General study findings and limits: The study labeled about 160 TCR beta chains cytomegalovirus-associated.

The donors belonged to the approximately 120-subject validation cohort, separate from the roughly 700-subject first cohort. The TCR sequence derives from a young woman in good health and CMV-seronegative. Sequenced: PBMCs.

The chain's CDR3 is CASSTDRNTGELFF. DNA for the CDR3: TGTGCCAGCAGCACCGACAGAAACACCGGGGAGCTGTTTTTT. The chain combines TRBV7-2 with TRBJ2-2; possible D gene TRBD1, 5 bases. V lost 5 bases, J lost 2 bases, and 9 bases lay in between. The CDR3 is 14 residues long. Germline V gives CDR1 SGHTA, CDR2 FQGNSA. Based on the CDR3 plus reference TRBV7-2 and TRBJ2-2, the full variable domain is GAGVSQSPSNKVTEKGKDVELRCDPISGHTALYWYRQSLGQGLEFLIYFQGNSAPDKSGLPSDRFSAERTGGSVSTLTIQRTQQEDSAVYLCASSTDRNTGELFFGEGSRLTVL.